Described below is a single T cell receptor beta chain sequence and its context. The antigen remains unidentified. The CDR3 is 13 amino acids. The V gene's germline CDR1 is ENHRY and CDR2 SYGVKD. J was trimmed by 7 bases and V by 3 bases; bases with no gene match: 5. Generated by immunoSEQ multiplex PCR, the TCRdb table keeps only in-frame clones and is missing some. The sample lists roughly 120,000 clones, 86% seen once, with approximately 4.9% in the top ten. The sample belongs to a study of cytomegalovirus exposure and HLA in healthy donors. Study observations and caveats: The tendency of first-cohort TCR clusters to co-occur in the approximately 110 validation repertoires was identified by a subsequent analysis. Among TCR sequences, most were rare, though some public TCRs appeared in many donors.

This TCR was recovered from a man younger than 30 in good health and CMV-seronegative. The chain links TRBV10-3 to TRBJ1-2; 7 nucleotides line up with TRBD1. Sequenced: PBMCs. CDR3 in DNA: TGTGCCATCAGTGACCAACAGGGGCTTGGCTACACCTTC. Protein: CAISDQQGLGYTF.